Below, one T cell receptor (beta chain) is given with its context. This sample stems from a study of T cells in localized non-small cell lung cancer. Profiling relied on immunoSEQ multiplex PCR, and the TCRdb table lists in-frame clones only, not all of them. The profile covers about 1,500 clones, with 25% to 40% appearing a single time and 18% taken by the ten largest. Germline V gene data show CDR1 as MDHEN and CDR2 as SYDVKM. V dropped 4 bases and J dropped 9; count of bases not matched to a gene: 14. There are 15 residues in the CDR3. The V and J genes are TRBV28 and TRBJ2-5, with 7 bases fitting TRBD2. This receptor was identified in a male donor at least 60 years old with stage II squamous cell lung carcinoma. The starting material was normal lung tissue next to the tumor, obtained before any cancer treatment. DNA of the CDR3: TGTGCCAGCAGTTCCGGAGCGGGGCTACAAGAAGCCCAGTACTTC. Protein product: CASSSGAGLQEAQYF. Full variable domain (missing parts from reference TRBV28 and TRBJ2-5): DVKVTQSSRYLVKRTGEKVFLECVQDMDHENMFWYRQDPGLGLRLIYFSYDVKMKEKGDIPEGYSVSREKKERFSLILESASTNQTSMYLCASSSGAGLQEAQYFGPGTRLLVL.